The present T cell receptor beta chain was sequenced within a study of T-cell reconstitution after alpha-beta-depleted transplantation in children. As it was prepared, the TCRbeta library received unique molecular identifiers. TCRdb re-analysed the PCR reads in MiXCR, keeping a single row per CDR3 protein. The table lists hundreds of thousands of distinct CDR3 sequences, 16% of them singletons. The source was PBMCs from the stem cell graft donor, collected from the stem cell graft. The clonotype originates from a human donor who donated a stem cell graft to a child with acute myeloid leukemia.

This chain's CDR3 is CASSEQGRPNEQFF. The CDR3, as DNA: TGTGCCAGCAGCGAACAGGGACGGCCAAATGAGCAGTTCTTC. V gene TRBV12-3 or TRBV12-4 combines with J gene TRBJ2-1, with D perhaps TRBD1 (6 bases). The CDR3 runs to 14 residues. Between the trimmed V and J ends, which lost 6 bases and 7 bases, there was a span of 16 bases.